The rows below give T cell receptor beta chains drawn from one sample of a study of blood T cell repertoires in COVID-19. TCRdb keeps only in-frame clones here, not all; method: immunoSEQ multiplex PCR. Among roughly 150,000 clones listed, under 85% were seen once. Sequences were obtained from peripheral blood. Receptor source: a woman of 80 years or more with acute or convalescent COVID-19. The CDR3 runs from the conserved cysteine through the conserved F or W. The D gene is left open where the match is weak. Size tells how often a clone was seen (once, few, many) or the class of an expanded clone, and some rows leave it out.

-	16	TRBV19	-	TRBJ2-3	TGTGCCAGTAGTATAGGCGGTAGCGGAGGCACAGATACGCAGTATTTT	CASSIGGSGGTDTQYF
-	11	TRBV12-5	-	TRBJ1-4	TGTGCTAGTGGTCCGGGTGAAAAACTGTTTTTT	CASGPGEKLFF
TRBD1	15	TRBV19	-	TRBJ1-1	TGTGCCAGTAGCCCCGACAGGGGGCACGACACTGAAGCTTTCTTT	CASSPDRGHDTEAFF
-	15	TRBV11-1	-	TRBJ1-2	TGTGCCAGCAGCTTAGACGCAGGGGTTACCTATGGCTACACCTTC	CASSLDAGVTYGYTF
TRBD1	15	TRBV6-6	-	TRBJ2-5	TGTGCCAGCAGTAAGCCACAGGGGTGGGCAGAGACCCAGTACTTC	CASSKPQGWAETQYF
TRBD2	15	TRBV5-4	once	TRBJ2-3	TGTGCCAGCAGTCTTAGCGGGATTAGCACAGATACGCAGTATTTT	CASSLSGISTDTQYF
-	15	TRBV3-1/TRBV3-2	-	TRBJ1-6	TGTGCCAGCACCCCTGAGGCCCGCTATAATTCACCCCTCCACTTT	CASTPEARYNSPLHF
-	11	TRBV3-1/TRBV3-2	-	TRBJ2-1	TGTGCCAGCACCGGGTACAATGAGCAGTTCTTC	CASTGYNEQFF
-	13	TRBV24-1	few	TRBJ2-1	TGTGCCACCAGTGATTTCGGGTTCAATGAGCAGTTCTTC	CATSDFGFNEQFF
TRBD2	19	TRBV4-3	-	TRBJ2-3	TGCGCCAGCAGCCCACTTCCTAGCGGGGGAACCGGAGGCACAGATACGCAGTATTTT	CASSPLPSGGTGGTDTQYF
-	14	TRBV25-1	-	TRBJ1-4	TGTGCCAGCAATCGGGGGTCAACTAATGAAAAACTGTTTTTT	CASNRGSTNEKLFF
TRBD1	14	TRBV9	-	TRBJ2-2	TGTGCCAGCAGCGCGGACAGGGTAGCCGGGGAGCTGTTTTTT	CASSADRVAGELFF
-	14	TRBV3-1/TRBV3-2	-	TRBJ2-2	TGTGCCAGCAGCCAAGGACAGGTTGCCGGGGAGCTGTTTTTT	CASSQGQVAGELFF
-	13	TRBV4-2	-	TRBJ2-1	TGTGCCAGCAGCCAAGATAAACGGAATGAGCAGTTCTTC	CASSQDKRNEQFF
-	13	TRBV30	-	TRBJ2-1	TGTGTTCGGACTGGCGGACCCTACAATGAGCAGTTCTTC	CVRTGGPYNEQFF